The rows below give T cell receptor beta chains drawn from one sample of a study of blood T cells in healthy people across ages. Each CDR3 protein is one row after TCRdb ran MiXCR on the 5' RACE reads. The sample yields about 800,000 distinct CDR3 sequences, nearly 60% seen once. The sequenced sample was blood. All receptors derive from a man in his thirties or forties in good health. CDR3s include the opening cysteine and the closing phenylalanine or tryptophan. The D gene is left open where the match is weak. Rows may omit the clone size; those that give it use once, few, many or a size class.

j_call: TRBJ1-2
clone_size: few
d_call: -
v_call: TRBV19
cdr3_aa: CASATRNGRDYGYTF
cdr3_nt: TGTGCCAGTGCCACCCGCAATGGGAGGGATTATGGCTACACCTTC

j_call: TRBJ1-1
clone_size: -
d_call: TRBD1
v_call: TRBV5-1
cdr3_aa: CASSLGDRPNTEAFF
cdr3_nt: TGCGCCAGCAGCTTGGGGGACAGACCGAACACTGAAGCTTTCTTT

j_call: TRBJ2-1
clone_size: -
d_call: -
v_call: TRBV6-4
cdr3_aa: CASSVENRGIDEQFF
cdr3_nt: TGTGCCAGCAGTGTGGAGAATCGAGGGATCGATGAGCAGTTCTTC

j_call: TRBJ2-1
clone_size: -
d_call: -
v_call: TRBV4-2
cdr3_aa: CASSLDLLESYNEQFF
cdr3_nt: TGTGCCAGCAGTTTGGACTTGCTCGAATCCTACAATGAGCAGTTCTTC

j_call: TRBJ1-6
clone_size: -
d_call: TRBD1
v_call: TRBV20-1
cdr3_aa: CSAIGQGNSPLHF
cdr3_nt: TGCAGTGCCATCGGACAGGGGAATTCACCCCTCCACTTT

j_call: TRBJ1-1
clone_size: -
d_call: TRBD1
v_call: TRBV2
cdr3_aa: CASSPLDRGRGTEAFF
cdr3_nt: TGTGCCAGCAGTCCCTTAGACAGGGGGCGCGGCACTGAAGCTTTCTTT

j_call: TRBJ2-3
clone_size: -
d_call: TRBD2
v_call: TRBV30
cdr3_aa: CAWDLGGRASGDTQYF
cdr3_nt: TGTGCCTGGGACCTCGGCGGGAGGGCCTCCGGAGATACGCAGTATTTT

j_call: TRBJ1-2
clone_size: -
d_call: -
v_call: TRBV27
cdr3_aa: CASRVFSGRFGDGYTF
cdr3_nt: TGTGCCAGCAGAGTCTTCTCGGGACGCTTCGGCGATGGCTACACCTTC

j_call: TRBJ2-1
clone_size: -
d_call: TRBD2
v_call: TRBV4-1
cdr3_aa: CASSQDAPSGGVNEQFF
cdr3_nt: TGCGCCAGCAGCCAAGACGCCCCTAGCGGGGGAGTAAATGAGCAGTTCTTC

j_call: TRBJ2-5
clone_size: -
d_call: -
v_call: TRBV9
cdr3_aa: CASSVVAGYQETQYF
cdr3_nt: TGTGCCAGCAGCGTAGTGGCAGGGTACCAAGAGACCCAGTACTTC

j_call: TRBJ2-1
clone_size: -
d_call: TRBD2
v_call: TRBV7-9
cdr3_aa: CASSPHSGLAGGYNEQFF
cdr3_nt: TGTGCCAGCAGCCCTCATTCAGGACTAGCGGGAGGTTACAATGAGCAGTTCTTC

j_call: TRBJ1-2
clone_size: -
d_call: -
v_call: TRBV12-3/TRBV12-4
cdr3_aa: CASIEAGVNYGYTF
cdr3_nt: TGTGCCAGCATTGAAGCAGGGGTTAACTATGGCTACACCTTC

j_call: TRBJ2-3
clone_size: -
d_call: -
v_call: TRBV6-5
cdr3_aa: CASRKGGQDTQYF
cdr3_nt: TGTGCCAGCAGGAAAGGGGGGCAAGATACGCAGTATTTT

j_call: TRBJ2-2
clone_size: -
d_call: TRBD1
v_call: TRBV5-4
cdr3_aa: CASRKYGDRGGTGELFF
cdr3_nt: TGTGCCAGCAGGAAATACGGGGACAGGGGAGGTACCGGGGAGCTGTTTTTT

j_call: TRBJ2-1
clone_size: -
d_call: TRBD2
v_call: TRBV20-1
cdr3_aa: CSARNPAGDLRSHEQFF
cdr3_nt: TGCAGTGCGAGAAACCCAGCGGGAGATCTCCGTTCGCATGAGCAGTTCTTC

j_call: TRBJ2-5
clone_size: -
d_call: -
v_call: TRBV7-9
cdr3_aa: CASGTGSQGTQYF
cdr3_nt: TGTGCCAGCGGAACAGGGAGCCAGGGGACCCAGTACTTC

j_call: TRBJ1-1
clone_size: -
d_call: -
v_call: TRBV20-1
cdr3_aa: CSARRDFLNTEAFF
cdr3_nt: TGCAGTGCTAGAAGGGATTTTTTGAACACTGAAGCTTTCTTT

j_call: TRBJ1-1
clone_size: -
d_call: -
v_call: TRBV7-9
cdr3_aa: CASSSSGRNTEAFF
cdr3_nt: TGTGCCAGCAGCTCCAGCGGCAGAAACACTGAAGCTTTCTTT

j_call: TRBJ2-1
clone_size: -
d_call: -
v_call: TRBV18
cdr3_aa: CASSQRPIDNNEQFF
cdr3_nt: TGTGCCAGCTCACAAAGGCCCATCGATAACAATGAGCAGTTCTTC

j_call: TRBJ1-4
clone_size: -
d_call: -
v_call: TRBV2
cdr3_aa: CASSGDMFNEKLFF
cdr3_nt: TGTGCCAGCAGTGGAGACATGTTTAATGAAAAACTGTTTTTT

j_call: TRBJ2-7
clone_size: many
d_call: -
v_call: TRBV27
cdr3_aa: CAASTAYEQYF
cdr3_nt: TGTGCCGCCTCAACCGCCTACGAGCAGTACTTC

j_call: TRBJ2-7
clone_size: few
d_call: TRBD1
v_call: TRBV7-2
cdr3_aa: CASSQNRGFSYEQYF
cdr3_nt: TGTGCCAGCAGCCAAAACAGGGGTTTTTCCTACGAGCAGTACTTC

j_call: TRBJ2-5
clone_size: few
d_call: -
v_call: TRBV3-1
cdr3_aa: CASSQDPGPRETQYF
cdr3_nt: TGCGCCAGCAGCCAAGATCCCGGGCCCCGGGAGACCCAGTACTTC

j_call: TRBJ1-2
clone_size: -
d_call: -
v_call: TRBV4-1
cdr3_aa: CASSLAVGAQDGYTF
cdr3_nt: TGCGCCAGCAGCCTTGCCGTGGGGGCGCAAGATGGCTACACCTTC